The present entry profiles one T cell receptor (beta chain) with its context. Its target is unknown. These data belong to a study of blood T cells in healthy people across ages. Notes on the study in general: Per million T cells, TCR beta diversity dropped roughly linearly as age increased. Among long-lived donors, naive CD4+ cells were more numerous and diversity higher than in aged donors.

It was with a sample-barcoded 5' primer and a J-beta primer mix that a second PCR of roughly 7 to 12 cycles was run. Every individual sample yielded 3 million or more paired-end reads (each containing CDR3). TCRdb re-analysed the 5' RACE reads in MiXCR, keeping a single row per CDR3 protein. Altogether 850,000 or so distinct CDR3 sequences are present, about 28% being singletons, with the ten largest covering 17%. V dropped 9 bases and J dropped 4 bases, with 13 bases sitting between them. The germline V gene has CDR1 SGHRS and CDR2 YFSETQ. The CDR3 totals 13 residues. The sample taken for sequencing was blood. The V and J genes are TRBV5-1 and TRBJ2-2; D may be TRBD1 or TRBD2 (5 bases each). The TCR originated in a woman older than 75 in good health. The CDR3 here is CATAWGSTGELFF. The CDR3 DNA follows: TGCGCCACTGCGTGGGGGAGCACCGGGGAGCTGTTTTTT.